This T cell receptor beta chain was obtained from a study of cytomegalovirus exposure and HLA in healthy donors. Study-level findings and limits: Compared with the roughly 670-donor mean, an Asian-associated ancestry cluster reportedly had fewer N-insertions, according to a later analysis.

Researchers ran the PCR with 60 Vbeta and 13 Jbeta primers. The method was immunoSEQ multiplex PCR; TCRdb's version includes in-frame clones alone and lacks a portion of them. The sample records about 110,000 clones, 74% being singletons. This CDR3 contains 15 residues. The germline gives CDR1 GTSNPN, CDR2 SVGIG (reference sequence). After removal of 0 bases from V and 2 bases from J, the junction contained 4 bases not matched to a gene. Turning to this clone: What it recognizes is unknown.

The sample consisted of PBMCs. This chain connects TRBV30 to TRBJ2-3; the match to TRBD1 covers 8 bases. The sequence came from a man in his fifties or sixties in good health and CMV-seropositive. Here the CDR3 reads CAWSVGQGATDTQYF. Here the CDR3 DNA reads TGTGCCTGGAGTGTAGGGCAGGGGGCCACAGATACGCAGTATTTT.